The present entry profiles one TCR beta chain with its context. These data belong to a study of blood T cell repertoires in COVID-19. Here immunoSEQ multiplex PCR was the method, and the copy in TCRdb shows in-frame clones only, minus some. The sample shows some 74,000 clones, 65% to 90% of them seen only once. Trimming shortened V by 5 bases and J by 3 bases, and 14 bases separated the two germline ends. The CDR3 runs 15 residues. Germline V gives CDR1 SEHNR, CDR2 FQNEAQ (reference sequence). Material for sequencing was peripheral blood. This chain connects TRBV7-9 to TRBJ1-3; TRBD1 is a possible D gene (6 bases). The sequence came from an older man with acute or convalescent COVID-19. The CDR3 region has the DNA TGTGCCAGCAGCACAAAATACAGGGTTGGAAACACCATATATTTT. This codes for CASSTKYRVGNTIYF.